The 6 T cell receptor beta chains reported below all come from one sample, sequenced in a study of T-cell reconstitution after alpha-beta-depleted transplantation in children. Unique molecular identifiers were used in preparing the TCRbeta library. TCRdb analysed the PCR reads with MiXCR anew, one entry per CDR3 protein. The repertoire has about 830,000 distinct CDR3 sequences, 15% to 20% of them found once; the top ten carry approximately 5%. This sample comprised PBMCs, mostly from graft donor cells, obtained 360 days after TCRalphabeta/CD19-depleted stem cell transplant. These receptor sequences come from a male patient between 10 and 17 years old who had a stem cell transplant for acute lymphoblastic leukemia, so the T cells may come from the graft donor.

V gene TRBV19 combines with J gene TRBJ1-1, with D tentatively TRBD1 (5 bases). Trimming took 0 bases from V and 1 from J, leaving 9 bases between them. CDR3 length: 15 residues. Germline CDR1 reads LNHDA; CDR2 reads SQIVND (reference sequence). The CDR3 is CASSIEGDGNTEAFF. In DNA form, the CDR3 reads TGTGCCAGTAGTATAGAGGGGGACGGGAACACTGAAGCTTTCTTT.

The sample holds a few counts of this clonotype. The J gene is TRBJ2-7, the V gene TRBV7-2; 8 bases align to TRBD2. Germline V gene lookup returns CDR1 SGHTA and CDR2 FQGNSA. The length of the CDR3 is 13 residues. The V gene end was trimmed by 11 bases and the J gene end by 1 base; junction bases not matched to a gene: 7. The CDR3 here is CACREGLSYEQYF. The CDR3 region has the DNA TGTGCCTGTCGGGAGGGCCTTTCCTACGAGCAGTACTTC. The whole variable domain, remainder taken from reference TRBV7-2 and TRBJ2-7, is GAGVSQSPSNKVTEKGKDVELRCDPISGHTALYWYRQSLGQGLEFLIYFQGNSAPDKSGLPSDRFSAERTGGSVSTLTIQRTQQEDSAVYLCACREGLSYEQYFGPGTRLTVT.

This clonotype was seen a few times. The chain carries TRBV5-1 and TRBJ2-7; TRBD2 matches 8 bases. Germline CDR1 is SGHRS and CDR2 is YFSETQ. After removal of 2 bases from V and 3 bases from J, the junction contained 7 bases not matched to a gene. This CDR3 comprises 15 residues. The CDR3 DNA sequence: TGCGCCAGCAGCTTAACCGGGACTAGGGTCTACGAGCAGTACTTC. Translation gives CASSLTGTRVYEQYF.

This clonotype was recorded many times. The rearrangement uses TRBV5-1 and TRBJ2-7, with 9 nucleotides matching TRBD2. The CDR3 length is 16 residues. The germline CDR1 and CDR2 sequences are SGHRS and YFSETQ. The V and J ends lost 0 bases and 3 bases, in that order; junction bases with no gene match: 7. CDR3 residues: CASSLDGTSQVYEQYF. CDR3 nucleotides: TGCGCCAGCAGCTTGGATGGGACTAGCCAAGTCTACGAGCAGTACTTC.

The chain joins TRBV4-1 to TRBJ2-3; TRBD1 or TRBD2 may be the D gene (5 bases each). V was shortened by 0 bases and J by 1 base, with 11 bases between the two germline ends. Germline V lookup: CDR1 MGHRA, CDR2 YSYEKL. The CDR3 spans 16 residues. CDR3 region: CASSQEGQGGTDTQYF. The CDR3 coding sequence is TGCGCCAGCAGCCAAGAGGGGCAGGGAGGCACAGATACGCAGTATTTT.

This clonotype showed up just a few times. The CDR3 DNA reads TGTGCCAGCAGGGTTAGCGGTCACAATGAGCAGTTCTTC. It is translated as CASRVSGHNEQFF. The rearrangement joins TRBV2 to TRBJ2-1; a possible D gene is TRBD2 (6 bases). Trimming cost V 6 bases and J 5 bases, with 11 bases left between them. The CDR3 totals 13 residues. CDR1 and CDR2 (germline): SNHLY, FYNNEI.